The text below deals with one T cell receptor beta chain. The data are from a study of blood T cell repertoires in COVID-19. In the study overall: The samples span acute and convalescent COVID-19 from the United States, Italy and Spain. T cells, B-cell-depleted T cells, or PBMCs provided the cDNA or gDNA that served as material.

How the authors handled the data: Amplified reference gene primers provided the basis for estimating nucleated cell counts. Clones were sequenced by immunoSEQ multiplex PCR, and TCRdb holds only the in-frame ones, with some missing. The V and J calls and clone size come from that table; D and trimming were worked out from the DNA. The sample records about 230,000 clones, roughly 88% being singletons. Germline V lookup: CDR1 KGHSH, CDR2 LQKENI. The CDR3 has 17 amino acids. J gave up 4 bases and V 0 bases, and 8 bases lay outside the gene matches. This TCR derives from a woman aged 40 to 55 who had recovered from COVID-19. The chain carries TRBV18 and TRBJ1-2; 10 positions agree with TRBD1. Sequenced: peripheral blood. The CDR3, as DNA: TGTGCCAGCTCACCACCGGCCGGGACAGGGGAGAGCTATGGCTACACCTTC. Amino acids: CASSPPAGTGESYGYTF.